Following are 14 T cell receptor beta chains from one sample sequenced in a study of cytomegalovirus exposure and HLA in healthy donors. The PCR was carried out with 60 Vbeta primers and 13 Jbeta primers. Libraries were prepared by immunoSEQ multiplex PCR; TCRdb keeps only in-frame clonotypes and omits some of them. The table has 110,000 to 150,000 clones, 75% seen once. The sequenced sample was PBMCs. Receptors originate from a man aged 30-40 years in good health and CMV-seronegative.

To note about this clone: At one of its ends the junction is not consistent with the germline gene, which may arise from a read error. Here the CDR3 reads CASSFSGSSTGANGLTF. The CDR3 DNA reads TGTGCCAGCAGTTTTTCCGGGAGCTCAACTGGGGCCAACGGCCTGACTTTC. This chain connects TRBV27 to TRBJ2-6; weak D call: TRBD2 (6 bases). CDR1 and CDR2 (germline): MNHEY, SMNVEV (reference sequence). The CDR3 contains 17 residues.

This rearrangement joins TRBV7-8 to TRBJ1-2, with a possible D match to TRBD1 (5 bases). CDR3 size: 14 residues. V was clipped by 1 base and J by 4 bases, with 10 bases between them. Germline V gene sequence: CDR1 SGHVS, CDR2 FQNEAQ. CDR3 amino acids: CASSLGGASYGYTF. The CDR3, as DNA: TGTGCCAGCAGCTTAGGTGGGGCGAGCTATGGCTACACCTTC. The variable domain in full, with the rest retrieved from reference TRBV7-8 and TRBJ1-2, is GAGVSQSPRYKVAKRGQDVALRCDPISGHVSLFWYQQALGQGPEFLTYFQNEAQLDKSGLPSDRFFAERPEGSVSTLKIQRTQQEDSAVYLCASSLGGASYGYTFGSGTRLTVV.

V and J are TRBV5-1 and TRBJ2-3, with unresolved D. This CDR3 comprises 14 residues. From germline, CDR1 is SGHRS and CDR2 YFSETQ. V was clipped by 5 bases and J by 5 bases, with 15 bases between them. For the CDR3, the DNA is TGCGCCAGCAGAAGACAAGAGTCCGAAGATACGCAGTATTTT. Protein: CASRRQESEDTQYF.

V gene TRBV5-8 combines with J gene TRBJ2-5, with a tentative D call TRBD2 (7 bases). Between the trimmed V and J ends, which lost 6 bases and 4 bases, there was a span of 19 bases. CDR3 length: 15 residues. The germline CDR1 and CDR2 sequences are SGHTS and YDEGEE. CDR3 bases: TGTGCCAGCACTCGGGGGGCTGTAAGGGGAGAGACCCAGTACTTC. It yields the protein CASTRGAVRGETQYF.

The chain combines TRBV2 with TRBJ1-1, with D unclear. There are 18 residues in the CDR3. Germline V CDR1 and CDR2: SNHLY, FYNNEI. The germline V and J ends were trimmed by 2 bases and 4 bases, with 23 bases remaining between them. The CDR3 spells CASSESSEGVRVGTEAFF. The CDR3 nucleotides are TGTGCCAGCAGTGAATCATCGGAGGGTGTCCGAGTCGGCACTGAAGCTTTCTTT.

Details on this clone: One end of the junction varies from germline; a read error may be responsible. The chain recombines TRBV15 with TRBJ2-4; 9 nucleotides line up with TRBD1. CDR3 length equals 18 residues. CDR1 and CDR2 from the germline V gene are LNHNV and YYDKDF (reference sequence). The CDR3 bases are TGTGCCACCAGCACACTAGACAGGGGGAAAGGGGCCAAAAACAGTCAGTACTTC. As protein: CATSTLDRGKGAKNSQYF.

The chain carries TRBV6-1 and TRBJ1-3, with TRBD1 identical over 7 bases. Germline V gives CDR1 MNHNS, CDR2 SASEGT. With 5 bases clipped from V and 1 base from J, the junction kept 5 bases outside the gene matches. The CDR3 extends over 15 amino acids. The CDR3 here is CASSHDRESGNTIYF. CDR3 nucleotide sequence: TGTGCCAGCAGTCACGACAGGGAATCTGGAAACACCATATATTTT.

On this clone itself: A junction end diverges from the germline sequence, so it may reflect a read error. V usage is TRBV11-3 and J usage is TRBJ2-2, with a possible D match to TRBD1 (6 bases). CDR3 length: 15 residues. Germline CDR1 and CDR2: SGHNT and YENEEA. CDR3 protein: CASSLGGRSTAELFF. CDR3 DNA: TGTGCCAGCAGCTTAGGGGGGCGATCCACCGCGGAGCTGTTTTTT.

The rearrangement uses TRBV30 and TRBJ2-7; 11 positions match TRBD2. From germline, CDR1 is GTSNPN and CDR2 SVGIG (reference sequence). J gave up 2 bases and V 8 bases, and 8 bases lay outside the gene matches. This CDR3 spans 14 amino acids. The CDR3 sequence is CASPRTSGPYEQYF. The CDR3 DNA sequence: TGTGCCAGCCCTCGGACTAGCGGGCCCTACGAGCAGTACTTC.

The CDR3 protein is CASSQGWGRQQETQYF. In DNA, the CDR3 is TGTGCCAGCAGCCAAGGGTGGGGTCGACAGCAAGAGACCCAGTACTTC. This rearrangement joins TRBV4-2 to TRBJ2-5; perhaps TRBD1 as D (5 bases). Between the trimmed V and J ends, which lost 1 base and 2 bases, there was a span of 14 bases. Germline values: CDR1 LGHNA, CDR2 YNFKEQ. The CDR3 covers 16 residues.

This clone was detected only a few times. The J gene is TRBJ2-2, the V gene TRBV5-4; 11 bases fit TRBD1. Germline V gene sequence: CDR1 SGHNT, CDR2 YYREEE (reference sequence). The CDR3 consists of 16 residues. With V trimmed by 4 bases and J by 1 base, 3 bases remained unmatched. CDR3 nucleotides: TGTGCCAGCAGCCACGGGACAGGGGGGAACACCGGGGAGCTGTTTTTT. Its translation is CASSHGTGGNTGELFF.

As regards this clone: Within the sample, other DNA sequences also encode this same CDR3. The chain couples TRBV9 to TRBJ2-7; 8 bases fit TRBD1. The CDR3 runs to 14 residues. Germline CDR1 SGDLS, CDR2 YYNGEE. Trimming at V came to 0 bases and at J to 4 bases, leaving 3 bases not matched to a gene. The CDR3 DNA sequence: TGTGCCAGCAGCGTAGCCACAGGGGGATACGAGCAGTACTTC. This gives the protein CASSVATGGYEQYF.

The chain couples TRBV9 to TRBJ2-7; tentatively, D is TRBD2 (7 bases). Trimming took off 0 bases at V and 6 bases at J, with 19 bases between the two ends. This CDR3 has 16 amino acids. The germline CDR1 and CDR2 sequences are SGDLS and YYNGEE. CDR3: CASSVGMGGAVGEQYF. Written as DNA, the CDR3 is TGTGCCAGCAGCGTAGGTATGGGGGGGGCGGTAGGCGAGCAGTACTTC. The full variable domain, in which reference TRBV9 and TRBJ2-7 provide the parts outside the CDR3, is DSGVTQTPKHLITATGQRVTLRCSPRSGDLSVYWYQQSLDQGLQFLIQYYNGEERAKGNILERFSAQQFPDLHSELNLSSLELGDSALYFCASSVGMGGAVGEQYFGPGTRLTVT.

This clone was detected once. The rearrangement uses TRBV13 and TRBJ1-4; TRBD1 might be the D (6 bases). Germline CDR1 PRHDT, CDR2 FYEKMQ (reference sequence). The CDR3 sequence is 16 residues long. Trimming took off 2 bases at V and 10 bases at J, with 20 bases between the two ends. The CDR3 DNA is TGTGCCAGCAGCTTACCCATACAGGGTGACATGGGAAAACTGTTTTTT. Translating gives CASSLPIQGDMGKLFF.